This T cell receptor beta chain was found in a study of human T cells and chemical hapten exposure. At the level of the study: While the approximately 24-week study was under way, patients received diphenylcyclopropenone on the scalp every week. The study, taken as a whole, reports: Relative to controls, expanded TCRs formed significantly more large CDR3 similarity clusters.

TCRdb passed the RACE reads through MiXCR, listing each CDR3 protein once. Of roughly 140,000 distinct CDR3 sequences in the sample, roughly 10% were seen once. The germline CDR1 and CDR2 sequences are SEHNR and FQNEAQ (reference sequence). The CDR3 is made up of 16 amino acids. The V segment lost 5 bases and the J segment 7 bases; nucleotides outside the gene matches: 10. Time point defined: patch test 2, 6 weeks after DPC sensitization. The sample's treatment: therapeutic diphenylcyclopropenone sensitization with weekly scalp DPC. This clonotype was observed a few times. The antigen is undetermined. The sample consisted of whole blood, taken in connection with sensitization to the hapten diphenylcyclopropenone (DPC). This clonotype was obtained from a woman between 50 and 59 years old with alopecia areata. Some clones in this sample may be carry-over from other donors' samples. This sequence joins TRBV7-9 and TRBJ2-1, with TRBD2 matching 11 bases. In DNA, the CDR3 is TGTGCCAGCAGCCTTCTAGCGGGAGGAGGGCATAATGAGCAGTTCTTC. Amino acids: CASSLLAGGGHNEQFF.